Each of the 24 T cell receptor beta chains below was sequenced from the same sample in a study of response to subunit inactivated influenza vaccine. TCRdb independently ran MiXCR on the RT-PCR reads; one entry per CDR3 protein. The repertoire has 150,000 to 200,000 distinct CDR3 sequences, approximately 12% of them found once; the top ten carry 25% to 30%. This same sample was also taken into another study, of T cells expressing NK-cell markers. That report adds: Scientists made TCR beta cDNA using 5'RACE template switching with UMIs.

The source was CD8+ T cells sorted from PBMCs, collected roughly 12 days after vaccination. Receptors were obtained from a man aged 50 or older who received an inactivated influenza vaccine.

The table lists this clonotype with many counts. The CDR3 region has the DNA TGCAGCGTTGACGGCCAGCGGGGGGACCAAGAGACCCAGTACTTC. This codes for CSVDGQRGDQETQYF. The chain couples TRBV29-1 to TRBJ2-5; 9 nucleotides align to TRBD2. The CDR3 has 15 amino acids. The germline gives CDR1 SQVTM, CDR2 ANQGSEA. After removal of 3 bases from V and 0 bases from J, the junction contained 5 bases not matched to a gene.

The J gene is TRBJ1-1, the V gene TRBV4-1, with 9 nucleotides matching TRBD1. The CDR3 has 14 amino acids. Germline assignment: CDR1 MGHRA and CDR2 YSYEKL. Germline trimming cut 5 bases from V and 5 bases from J; bases unmatched to any gene: 6. Here the CDR3 reads CASSWTGEETEAFF. CDR3 DNA sequence: TGCGCCAGCAGCTGGACAGGGGAAGAGACTGAAGCTTTCTTT.

This clonotype has at least ten counts. The chain couples TRBV7-6 to TRBJ2-7; TRBD2 agrees at 10 bases. The CDR3 extends over 14 amino acids. Germline-derived CDR1 and CDR2 are SGHVS and FNYEAQ. J lost 0 bases, V lost 5 bases, and 1 base had no gene match. The chain's CDR3 is CASSPSGSSYEQYF. The CDR3 bases are TGTGCCAGCAGCCCTAGCGGGAGCTCCTACGAGCAGTACTTC.

This rearrangement joins TRBV30 to TRBJ2-1; 8 nucleotides match TRBD2. Germline V gene data show CDR1 as GTSNPN and CDR2 as SVGIG (reference sequence). V lost 2 bases and J lost 4; bases outside the gene matches: 13. The CDR3 is 17 residues long. The DNA of the CDR3 is TGTGCCTGGAGTTTAAGGTCCAGCGGGAGTTGGTACAATGAGCAGTTCTTC. The encoded protein is CAWSLRSSGSWYNEQFF. The full variable domain, with the rest looked up from reference TRBV30 and TRBJ2-1, is SQTIHQWPATLVQPVGSPLSLECTVEGTSNPNLYWYRQAAGRGLQLLFYSVGIGQISSEVPQNLSASRPQDRQFILSSKKLLLSDSGFYLCAWSLRSSGSWYNEQFFGPGTRLTVL.

The V gene is TRBV20-1, the J gene TRBJ1-2; D is possibly TRBD1 (6 bases). The CDR3 loop spans 13 amino acids. The germline V gene encodes CDR1 DFQATT and CDR2 SNEGSKA (reference sequence). V lost 4 bases to trimming and J lost 4 bases, with 13 bases between them. The CDR3 reads CSAIGTTGYGYTF. Here the CDR3 DNA reads TGCAGTGCTATCGGGACAACGGGCTATGGCTACACCTTC.

This clonotype appeared a few times. Germline and junction disagree at one end, which may indicate a read error. The gene calls are TRBV7-7 and TRBJ2-1, with TRBD2 matching 14 bases. Germline V gene sequence: CDR1 SSHAT, CDR2 FNYEAQ (reference sequence). The CDR3 runs 18 residues. The CDR3 DNA sequence: TGTGCTAGCAGCTTAGGACTAGCGGGGGGCCCTCCGATCAATGAGCAGTTCTTC. This sequence encodes CASSLGLAGGPPINEQFF.

This clonotype was seen a handful of times. This chain uses TRBV28 with TRBJ1-5; 10 nucleotides align to TRBD1. Germline V lookup: CDR1 MDHEN, CDR2 SYDVKM. Unmatched junction bases numbered 2, after V lost 1 base and J lost 5 bases. This CDR3 has 15 amino acids. The CDR3 DNA is TGTGCCAGCAGTTTATTAGGACAGGGGGATCAGCCCCAGCATTTT. As protein: CASSLLGQGDQPQHF.

This clonotype appeared a few times. This chain joins TRBV29-1 and TRBJ2-7; TRBD2 matches 7 bases. Per germline, CDR1 SQVTM and CDR2 ANQGSEA. Unmatched junction bases numbered 11, after V lost 4 bases and J lost 2 bases. The CDR3 has 15 residues. As DNA, the CDR3 is TGCAGCGTTGCGGCTTTGGGGGGGGTGGCCTACGAGCAGTACTTC. Translating gives CSVAALGGVAYEQYF.

This clonotype was detected a few times. The V and J genes are TRBV12-3 or TRBV12-4 and TRBJ2-4; D may match TRBD1 or TRBD2 (5 bases each). Trimming stripped 1 base from V and 12 bases from J, with 16 bases between. The length of the CDR3 is 14 residues. The DNA of the CDR3 is TGTGCCAGCAGTTTAGATCGAGGGGTGAGCAATCAGTACTTC. Translation gives CASSLDRGVSNQYF.

This clonotype was recorded a few times. The rearrangement links TRBV28 to TRBJ2-1, with 7 bases fitting TRBD2. From germline, CDR1 is MDHEN and CDR2 SYDVKM. The V segment lost 8 bases and the J segment 0 bases; nucleotides outside the gene matches: 7. CDR3 length: 15 residues. The CDR3 DNA follows: TGTGCCAGCGTAGGGACTAAAAGCTCCTACAATGAGCAGTTCTTC. Its protein is CASVGTKSSYNEQFF. Drawing the rest from reference TRBV28 and TRBJ2-1, the complete variable domain is DVKVTQSSRYLVKRTGEKVFLECVQDMDHENMFWYRQDPGLGLRLIYFSYDVKMKEKGDIPEGYSVSREKKERFSLILESASTNQTSMYLCASVGTKSSYNEQFFGPGTRLTVL.

This clonotype occurred a few times. The chain combines TRBV4-2 with TRBJ1-2, with 10 bases lining up with TRBD1. Germline-derived CDR1 and CDR2 are LGHNA and YNFKEQ. The length of the CDR3 is 15 residues. The J segment lost 5 bases and the V segment lost 3 bases, leaving 6 bases of the junction unmatched. The CDR3 nucleotides read TGTGCCAGCAGCCACACCGGGACAGGGGATTATGGCTACACCTTC. Its protein is CASSHTGTGDYGYTF.

A single count supports this clonotype. The chain is built from TRBV30 and TRBJ1-3; D is unclear. The CDR3 is 14 amino acids. Trimming removed 5 bases from V and 0 bases from J, with 11 bases in between. The germline CDR1 and CDR2 sequences are GTSNPN and SVGIG (reference sequence). CDR3 protein: CAWDPVGSGNTIYF. CDR3 nucleotide sequence: TGTGCCTGGGACCCTGTAGGCTCTGGAAACACCATATATTTT. Together with reference TRBV30 and TRBJ1-3, the CDR3 gives the full variable domain: SQTIHQWPATLVQPVGSPLSLECTVEGTSNPNLYWYRQAAGRGLQLLFYSVGIGQISSEVPQNLSASRPQDRQFILSSKKLLLSDSGFYLCAWDPVGSGNTIYFGEGSWLTVV.

The table lists this clonotype with a few counts. The chain joins TRBV20-1 to TRBJ2-2; 7 positions agree with TRBD2. The CDR3 sequence is 16 residues long. CDR1 DFQATT and CDR2 SNEGSKA come from the germline V gene (reference sequence). J gave up 5 bases and V 2 bases, and 11 bases lay outside the gene matches. The CDR3 DNA reads TGCAGTGCTAGACCGCCGGCGGGGGACTGGACCGGGGAGCTGTTTTTT. Residues: CSARPPAGDWTGELFF.

This clonotype was observed at least ten times. The gene calls are TRBV6-1 and TRBJ1-5; 8 positions match TRBD1. The CDR3 is 15 amino acids. Germline CDR1 MNHNS, CDR2 SASEGT. The V gene end was trimmed by 6 bases and the J gene end by 4 bases; junction bases not matched to a gene: 8. As DNA, the CDR3 is TGTGCCAGCAGCGACACAGGGGGTACTAATCAGCCCCAGCATTTT. It specifies CASSDTGGTNQPQHF.

The chain is built from TRBV6-1 and TRBJ2-1; 7 positions agree with TRBD2. In germline, CDR1 is MNHNS, CDR2 SASEGT. V shed 7 bases and J 1 base; nucleotides not matched to a gene: 4. The CDR3 is made up of 14 amino acids. This CDR3 reads CASIERGSYNEQFF. The CDR3 bases are TGTGCCAGCATTGAGCGGGGATCCTACAATGAGCAGTTCTTC.

This clonotype was recorded a few times. The rearrangement uses TRBV29-1 and TRBJ2-1; D is undetermined. Germline CDR1 SQVTM, CDR2 ANQGSEA. V was cut by 1 base and J by 2 bases, with 12 bases left in between. The CDR3 consists of 15 residues. CDR3 nucleotide sequence: TGCAGCGTTGAAGCGCGGCAGAACCCCTACAATGAGCAGTTCTTC. As protein: CSVEARQNPYNEQFF.

This clonotype was seen at least ten times. The V and J genes are TRBV7-9 and TRBJ1-2; D remains unclear. From germline, CDR1 is SEHNR and CDR2 FQNEAQ (reference sequence). This CDR3 is 10 amino acids long. The V gene lost 8 bases and the J gene lost 4 bases, with 5 bases spanning the gap. The CDR3 loop is CASWAYGYTF. The CDR3 DNA is TGTGCCAGCTGGGCCTATGGCTACACCTTC.

This clonotype was seen ten or more times. The chain combines TRBV7-9 with TRBJ2-1; 10 bases align to TRBD2. Trimming removed 4 bases from V and 3 bases from J; junction bases left unmatched: 3. Germline CDR1 and CDR2: SEHNR and FQNEAQ (reference sequence). CDR3 size: 15 residues. CDR3 in amino acids: CASSSAGGYYNEQFF. The DNA for the CDR3 is TGTGCCAGCAGCTCAGCGGGAGGGTACTACAATGAGCAGTTCTTC.

The rearrangement uses TRBV4-1 and TRBJ2-1; tentatively, D is TRBD1 (6 bases). V was pared by 2 bases and J by 7 bases, with 9 bases between. The CDR3 loop spans 13 amino acids. The germline CDR1 and CDR2 sequences are MGHRA and YSYEKL. The chain's CDR3 is CASSQPQGNEQFF. The CDR3, as DNA: TGCGCCAGCAGCCAACCACAGGGTAATGAGCAGTTCTTC.

The V gene is TRBV6-2 or TRBV6-3, the J gene TRBJ2-1; 8 nucleotides align to TRBD1. Germline loops: CDR1 MNHEY, CDR2 SVGEGT. CDR3 length equals 16 residues. Trimming cost V 0 bases and J 8 bases; bases outside gene matches: 9. CDR3 region: CASSYSDRDGQYEQFF. Written as DNA, the CDR3 is TGTGCCAGCAGTTACTCGGACAGGGACGGACAATATGAGCAGTTCTTC.

This clonotype was found a few times. The V and J genes are TRBV6-1 and TRBJ2-2, with a possible D match to TRBD1 (5 bases). This CDR3 is 13 amino acids long. Trimming removed 3 bases from V and 9 bases from J, with 11 bases in between. Per germline, CDR1 MNHNS and CDR2 SASEGT. CDR3 coding DNA: TGTGCCAGCAGTGAGGGGCCTCACCGGGAGCTGTTTTTT. Translating it yields CASSEGPHRELFF.

This sequence joins TRBV6-2 or TRBV6-3 and TRBJ2-7; tentatively, D is TRBD2 (6 bases). Trimming cost V 5 bases and J 7 bases, with 15 bases left between them. The germline V gene has CDR1 MNHEY and CDR2 SVGEGT. The CDR3 extends over 13 amino acids. The DNA for the CDR3 is TGTGCCAGCAGTGCGGGACTTCGGGGAGAGCAGTACTTC. This codes for CASSAGLRGEQYF.

This clonotype was found a few times. The chain recombines TRBV3-1 with TRBJ1-1, with D perhaps matching TRBD1 (6 bases). CDR1 is LGHDT and CDR2 is YNNKEL in the germline V gene (reference sequence). The CDR3 runs to 14 residues. Trimming left V 6 bases short and J 1 base short, with 12 bases between. The CDR3 loop reads CASSLDRRNTEAFF. The CDR3 bases are TGTGCCAGCAGTCTCGACAGGCGGAACACTGAAGCTTTCTTT.

This clonotype was found a few times. The J gene is TRBJ2-7, the V gene TRBV7-3; the D is unclear. CDR1 SGHTA and CDR2 FQGTGA come from the germline V gene. The CDR3 length is 14 residues. V gave up 1 base and J gave up 1 base, with 8 bases separating them. CDR3 sequence: CASSLNPSSYEQYF. The CDR3 DNA is TGTGCCAGCAGCTTAAATCCAAGTTCCTACGAGCAGTACTTC.